What follows are 4 T cell receptor beta chains derived from one specimen sequenced in a study of shared clonotypes between healthy human individuals. TCRdb keeps only in-frame clones here, not all; method: immunoSEQ multiplex PCR. The data contain around 1,100,000 clones, approximately 80% of them singletons. Sequenced: memory CD4+ T cells from PBMCs. Sample subset: CD45RA-negative fraction. Receptors originate from a man aged 18 to 29 in good health. Some clones in this sample may be carry-over from other donors' samples.

Concerning this clone itself: The same CDR3 is also encoded by other DNA sequences in this sample. The CDR3 is CASSPRREATGELFF. For the CDR3, the DNA is TGTGCCAGCAGCCCACGACGGGAGGCCACCGGGGAGCTGTTTTTT. This chain uses TRBV7-2 with TRBJ2-2; TRBD2 matches 7 bases. The germline V gene encodes CDR1 SGHTA and CDR2 FQGNSA. The ends lost 5 bases at V and 4 bases at J; junction bases unmatched: 7. The CDR3 is 15 amino acids. Variable domain in full (rest from reference TRBV7-2 and TRBJ2-2): GAGVSQSPSNKVTEKGKDVELRCDPISGHTALYWYRQSLGQGLEFLIYFQGNSAPDKSGLPSDRFSAERTGGSVSTLTIQRTQQEDSAVYLCASSPRREATGELFFGEGSRLTVL.

The CDR3 bases are TGTGCCGGAAGTTTCACAGGGAATCAGCCCCAGCATTTT. This encodes CAGSFTGNQPQHF. V usage is TRBV30 and J usage is TRBJ1-5; the D gene is possibly TRBD1 (6 bases). From germline, CDR1 is GTSNPN and CDR2 SVGIG (reference sequence). The CDR3 is made up of 13 amino acids. V dropped 8 bases and J dropped 4 bases, with 15 bases sitting between them.

The rearrangement uses TRBV2 and TRBJ1-5; D remains ambiguous. V lost 7 bases and J 9 bases, leaving 10 bases between the germline ends. The CDR3 is made up of 11 amino acids. Germline lookup yields CDR1 SNHLY and CDR2 FYNNEI. The CDR3 coding sequence is TGTGCCAGCACTTCGCTAGGGCCCCAGCATTTT. Protein sequence: CASTSLGPQHF. The full variable domain, its missing parts supplied by reference TRBV2 and TRBJ1-5, is EPEVTQTPSHQVTQMGQEVILRCVPISNHLYFYWYRQILGQKVEFLVSFYNNEISEKSEIFDDQFSVERPDGSNFTLKIRSTKLEDSAMYFCASTSLGPQHFGDGTRLSIL.

The chain joins TRBV2 to TRBJ2-1; 9 bases line up with TRBD2. Trimming took 5 bases from V and 9 from J; bases not matched to a gene: 11. The CDR3 has 15 residues. Germline V gene data show CDR1 as SNHLY and CDR2 as FYNNEI. CDR3 protein: CASSIIAGEPGEQFF. The DNA for the CDR3 is TGTGCCAGCAGTATAATAGCGGGAGAACCAGGTGAGCAGTTCTTC.